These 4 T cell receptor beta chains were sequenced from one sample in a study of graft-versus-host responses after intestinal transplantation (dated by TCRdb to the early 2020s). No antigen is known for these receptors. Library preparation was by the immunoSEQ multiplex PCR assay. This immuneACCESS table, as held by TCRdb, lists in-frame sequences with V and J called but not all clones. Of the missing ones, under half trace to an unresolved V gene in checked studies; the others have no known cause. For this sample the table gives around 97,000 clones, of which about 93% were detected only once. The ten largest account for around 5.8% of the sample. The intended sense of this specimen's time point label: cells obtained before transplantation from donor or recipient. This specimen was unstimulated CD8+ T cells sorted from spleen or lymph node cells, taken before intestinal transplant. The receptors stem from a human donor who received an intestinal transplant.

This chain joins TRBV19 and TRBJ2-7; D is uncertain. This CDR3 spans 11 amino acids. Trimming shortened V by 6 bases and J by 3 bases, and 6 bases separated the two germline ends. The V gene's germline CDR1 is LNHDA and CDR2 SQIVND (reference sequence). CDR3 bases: TGTGCCAGTAGCTCCGTCTACGAGCAGTACTTC. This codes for CASSSVYEQYF.

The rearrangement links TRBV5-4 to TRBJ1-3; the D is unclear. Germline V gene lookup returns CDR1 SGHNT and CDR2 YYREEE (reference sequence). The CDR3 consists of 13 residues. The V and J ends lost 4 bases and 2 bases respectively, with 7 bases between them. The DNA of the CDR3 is TGTGCCAGCAGCCCCTTCGCTGGAAACACCATATATTTT. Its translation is CASSPFAGNTIYF.

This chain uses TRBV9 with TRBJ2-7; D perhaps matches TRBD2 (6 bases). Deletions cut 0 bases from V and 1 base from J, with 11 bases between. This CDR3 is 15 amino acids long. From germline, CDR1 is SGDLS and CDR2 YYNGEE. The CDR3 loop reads CASSVGVAASYEQYF. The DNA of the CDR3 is TGTGCCAGCAGCGTAGGGGTAGCGGCTTCCTACGAGCAGTACTTC.

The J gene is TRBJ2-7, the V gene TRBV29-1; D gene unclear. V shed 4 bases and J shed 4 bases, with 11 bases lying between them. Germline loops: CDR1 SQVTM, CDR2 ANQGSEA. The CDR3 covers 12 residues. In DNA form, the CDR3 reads TGCAGCGTTGTCGACCTTGGTTACGAGCAGTACTTC. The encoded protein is CSVVDLGYEQYF.